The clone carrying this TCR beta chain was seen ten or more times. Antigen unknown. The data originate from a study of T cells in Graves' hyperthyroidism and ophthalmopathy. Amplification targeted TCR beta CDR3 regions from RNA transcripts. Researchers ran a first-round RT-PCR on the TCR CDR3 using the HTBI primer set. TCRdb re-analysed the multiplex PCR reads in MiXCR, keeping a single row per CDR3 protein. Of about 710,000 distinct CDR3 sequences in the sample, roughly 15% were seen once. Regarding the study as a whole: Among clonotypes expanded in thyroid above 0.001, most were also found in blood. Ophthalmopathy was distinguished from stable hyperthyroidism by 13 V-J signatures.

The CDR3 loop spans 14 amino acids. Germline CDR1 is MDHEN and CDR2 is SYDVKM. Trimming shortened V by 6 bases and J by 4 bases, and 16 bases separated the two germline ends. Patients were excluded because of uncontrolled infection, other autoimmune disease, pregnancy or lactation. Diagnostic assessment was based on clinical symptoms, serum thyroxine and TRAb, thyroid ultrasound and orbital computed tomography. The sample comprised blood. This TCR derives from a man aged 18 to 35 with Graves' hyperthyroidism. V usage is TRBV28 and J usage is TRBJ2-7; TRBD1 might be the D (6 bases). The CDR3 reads CASRASSGAYEQYF. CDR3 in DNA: TGTGCCAGCAGGGCTTCCTCAGGGGCTTACGAGCAGTACTTC.